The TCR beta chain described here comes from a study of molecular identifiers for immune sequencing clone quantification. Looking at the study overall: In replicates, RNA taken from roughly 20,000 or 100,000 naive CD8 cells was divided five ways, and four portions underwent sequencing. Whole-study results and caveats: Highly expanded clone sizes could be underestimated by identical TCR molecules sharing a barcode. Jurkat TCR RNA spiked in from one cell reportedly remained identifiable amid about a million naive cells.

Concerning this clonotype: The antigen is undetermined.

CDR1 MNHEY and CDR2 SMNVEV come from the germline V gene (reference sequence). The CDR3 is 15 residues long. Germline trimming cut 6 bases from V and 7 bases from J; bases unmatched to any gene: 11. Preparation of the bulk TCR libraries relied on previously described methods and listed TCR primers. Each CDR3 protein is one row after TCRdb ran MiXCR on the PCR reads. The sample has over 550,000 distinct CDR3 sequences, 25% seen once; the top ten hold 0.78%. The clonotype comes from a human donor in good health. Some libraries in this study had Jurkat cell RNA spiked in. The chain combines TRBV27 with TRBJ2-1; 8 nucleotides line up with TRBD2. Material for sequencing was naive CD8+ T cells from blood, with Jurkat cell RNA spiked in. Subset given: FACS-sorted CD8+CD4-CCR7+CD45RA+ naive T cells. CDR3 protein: CASSNSAGAGNEQFF. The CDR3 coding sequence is TGTGCCAGCAGCAACTCAGCGGGAGCAGGGAATGAGCAGTTCTTC.